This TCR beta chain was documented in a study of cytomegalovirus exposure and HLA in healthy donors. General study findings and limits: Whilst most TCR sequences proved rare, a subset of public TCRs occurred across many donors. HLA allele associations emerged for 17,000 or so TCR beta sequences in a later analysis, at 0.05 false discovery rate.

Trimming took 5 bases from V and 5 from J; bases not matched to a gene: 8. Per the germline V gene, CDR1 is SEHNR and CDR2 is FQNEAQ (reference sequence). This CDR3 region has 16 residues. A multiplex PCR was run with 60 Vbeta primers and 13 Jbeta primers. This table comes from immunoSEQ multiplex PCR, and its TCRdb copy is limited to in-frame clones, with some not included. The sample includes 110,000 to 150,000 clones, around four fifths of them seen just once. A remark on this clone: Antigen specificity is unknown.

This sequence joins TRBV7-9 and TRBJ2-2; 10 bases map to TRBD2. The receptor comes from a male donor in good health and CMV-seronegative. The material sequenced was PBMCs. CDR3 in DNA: TGTGCCAGCAGCCAATTAGCGGGAGGCCAGACCGGGGAGCTGTTTTTT. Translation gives CASSQLAGGQTGELFF.